This TCR beta chain was observed in a study of T cell clones after liver transplantation. Study-level findings and limits: Circulating graft-donor-reactive CD4 TCRbeta sequences fell significantly post-transplant in 5 of 8 subjects.

Germline trimming cut 1 base from V and 11 bases from J; bases unmatched to any gene: 8. This CDR3 comprises 15 residues. Germline CDR1 reads SGHTA; CDR2 reads FQGNSA. Sorting of unstimulated PBMCs yielded separate CD3+CD4+ and CD3+CD8+ fractions. Libraries were prepared by immunoSEQ multiplex PCR; TCRdb keeps only in-frame clonotypes and omits some of them. The table records approximately 25,000 clones, 55% to 70% of them present only once. In this sample, this clone turned up a few times. Its antigen is still unknown. Source: CD4+ T cells from blood, taken before liver transplant. This receptor was obtained from a human donor who received a liver transplant. The chain couples TRBV7-2 to TRBJ1-6; TRBD1 matches at 7 bases. The CDR3 nucleotides read TGTGCCAGCAGCTTAGGGGGGACAGATAACACACCCCTCCACTTT. This sequence encodes CASSLGGTDNTPLHF.